This TCR beta chain was sequenced in a study of long-term antiretroviral therapy in people with HIV. Study-level findings and limits: With ART, diversity went up but was still lower than in transplant donor controls.

HIV-positive participants were all treated in the United States. They ran version v3.0 of the immunoSEQ assay at survey level. Data came from immunoSEQ multiplex PCR; TCRdb stores just in-frame clones and leaves some out. In the table there are 15,000 to 20,000 clones, roughly four fifths of which are singletons. The CDR3 is 14 residues long. V lost 0 bases and J 3 bases, leaving 8 bases between the germline ends. Germline assignment: CDR1 SGHDN and CDR2 FVKESK. Concerning this clone: Its antigen is not known.

The V call is TRBV14, the J call TRBJ1-2; no clear D gene. The source material was unsorted PBMCs, sampled 0.3 years after starting antiretroviral therapy. This sequence originates from a man aged 18 to 35 with HIV. The CDR3 DNA reads TGTGCCAGCAGCCAAGATCCGGAGTACTATGGCTACACCTTC. Translated, it gives CASSQDPEYYGYTF.